Presented here are 14 T cell receptor beta chains from one specimen sequenced in a study of graft-versus-host responses after intestinal transplantation. Produced via immunoSEQ multiplex PCR; TCRdb's table is partial and in-frame only. Of 15,000 to 20,000 clones in the sample, around 90% were seen once. The sequences come from PBMCs, collected approximately 370 days after transplant. Receptors were obtained from a human patient who received an intestinal transplant, so some T cells may come from the graft donor.

The chain carries TRBV7-9 and TRBJ2-6; D is perhaps TRBD1 (5 bases). Trimming stripped 2 bases from V and 0 bases from J, with 11 bases between. CDR3 size: 17 residues. The germline V gene has CDR1 SEHNR and CDR2 FQNEAQ (reference sequence). CDR3 protein: CASSLRQGFSGANVLTF. CDR3 bases: TGTGCCAGCAGCTTAAGGCAGGGCTTCTCTGGGGCCAACGTCCTGACTTTC.

Concerning this clone: At the DNA level, this CDR3 is encoded by other sequences in the same sample as well. V and J are TRBV7-9 and TRBJ2-1; D might be TRBD2 (8 bases). The CDR3 totals 16 residues. Germline V CDR1 and CDR2: SEHNR, FQNEAQ (reference sequence). Trimming removed 5 bases from V and 6 bases from J, with 20 bases in between. The CDR3: CASSESGTRGLNEQFF. CDR3 DNA: TGTGCCAGCAGCGAGTCCGGGACTAGGGGGCTCAATGAGCAGTTCTTC. The entire variable domain, with the rest obtained from reference TRBV7-9 and TRBJ2-1, is as follows: DTGVSQNPRHKITKRGQNVTFRCDPISEHNRLYWYRQTLGQGPEFLTYFQNEAQLEKSRLLSDRFSAERPKGSFSTLEIQRTEQGDSAMYLCASSESGTRGLNEQFFGPGTRLTVL.

The chain carries TRBV5-6 and TRBJ1-1, with a weak D call TRBD1 (5 bases). Germline CDR1 and CDR2: SGHDT and YYEEEE. With 2 bases removed from V and 4 bases from J, the gap between germline ends came to 12 bases. The CDR3 spans 14 residues. In DNA, the CDR3 is TGTGCCAGCAGCTTCATGGGGGAGCCCACTGAAGCTTTCTTT. Translation: CASSFMGEPTEAFF.

J is TRBJ1-2 and V is TRBV7-9; 9 nucleotides align to TRBD1. This CDR3 has 16 amino acids. With V trimmed by 5 bases and J by 8 bases, 15 bases remained unmatched. Germline CDR1 and CDR2: SEHNR and FQNEAQ (reference sequence). CDR3 sequence reads: CASSHPGQGTWEGYTF. CDR3 DNA sequence: TGTGCCAGCAGCCACCCGGGACAGGGTACCTGGGAAGGCTACACCTTC. The full variable domain, with the rest looked up from reference TRBV7-9 and TRBJ1-2, is DTGVSQNPRHKITKRGQNVTFRCDPISEHNRLYWYRQTLGQGPEFLTYFQNEAQLEKSRLLSDRFSAERPKGSFSTLEIQRTEQGDSAMYLCASSHPGQGTWEGYTFGSGTRLTVV.

The chain couples TRBV18 to TRBJ1-2, with D unresolved. Per germline, CDR1 KGHSH and CDR2 LQKENI. The CDR3 runs 13 residues. Trimming left V 3 bases short and J 3 bases short, with 8 bases between. The CDR3: CASSPDVDYGYTF. CDR3 DNA: TGTGCCAGCTCACCGGACGTGGACTATGGCTACACCTTC.

The chain links TRBV5-1 to TRBJ2-3; the D gene could be TRBD1 or TRBD2 (5 bases each). The germline V gene has CDR1 SGHRS and CDR2 YFSETQ. V was trimmed by 0 bases and J by 0 bases, leaving 8 bases between them. The CDR3 length is 15 residues. The DNA for the CDR3 is TGCGCCAGCAGCTTGGGAGGGGCGAGCACAGATACGCAGTATTTT. Its translation: CASSLGGASTDTQYF.

In its sample, this clone was seen once. V and J are TRBV5-1 and TRBJ1-3, with D uncertain. The CDR3 totals 14 residues. Trimming cost V 7 bases and J 0 bases, with 11 bases left between them. Germline assignment: CDR1 SGHRS and CDR2 YFSETQ. CDR3 residues: CASRPSSSGNTIYF. The CDR3 DNA reads as TGCGCCAGCCGGCCTTCGTCCTCTGGAAACACCATATATTTT.

With respect to this clone: A junction boundary mismatches the germline segment, possibly from a read error. V usage is TRBV30 and J usage is TRBJ1-1; D is unresolved. Per germline, CDR1 GTSNPN and CDR2 SVGIG (reference sequence). The CDR3 runs 13 residues. CDR3: CAWSVRVATGAFF. The CDR3 DNA is TGTGCCTGGAGTGTACGGGTAGCGACTGGAGCTTTCTTT. The full variable domain, completed using reference TRBV30 and TRBJ1-1, is SQTIHQWPATLVQPVGSPLSLECTVEGTSNPNLYWYRQAAGRGLQLLFYSVGIGQISSEVPQNLSASRPQDRQFILSSKKLLLSDSGFYLCAWSVRVATGAFFGQGTRLTVV.

This rearrangement joins TRBV12-5 to TRBJ2-7, with 7 bases lining up with TRBD1. CDR3 length equals 16 residues. Trimming removed 7 bases from V and 3 bases from J; junction bases left unmatched: 15. The V gene's germline CDR1 is LGHNT and CDR2 FRNRAP. CDR3 protein: CASVLSGTVSLYEQYF. The CDR3 DNA sequence: TGTGCTAGTGTTCTATCCGGGACAGTGTCACTCTACGAGCAGTACTTC.

The chain recombines TRBV15 with TRBJ2-2; D is uncertain. V lost 4 bases, J lost 0 bases, and 24 bases lay in between. Germline lookup yields CDR1 LNHNV and CDR2 YYDKDF (reference sequence). There are 20 residues in the CDR3. The CDR3 region has the DNA TGTGCCACCAGCAAAAGCTCGGGCCTCGATCCCCAGCCGAACACCGGGGAGCTGTTTTTT. The encoded protein is CATSKSSGLDPQPNTGELFF.

The chain recombines TRBV28 with TRBJ1-2; possibly TRBD1 for D (5 bases). From germline, CDR1 is MDHEN and CDR2 SYDVKM. The CDR3 length is 15 residues. Trimming pared 3 bases from V and 4 bases from J, leaving 15 bases between. CDR3 in DNA: TGTGCCAGCAGTTTGGGCGGGCAGGGAGGCTATGGCTACACCTTC. Translated: CASSLGGQGGYGYTF.

Turning to this clone: The junction shows a germline mismatch at one end, possibly a read error. The chain couples TRBV7-7 to TRBJ2-5; D is perhaps TRBD1 or TRBD2 (6 bases each). The CDR3 extends over 15 amino acids. CDR1 SSHAT and CDR2 FNYEAQ come from the germline V gene (reference sequence). The chain's CDR3 is CASSLVGGTQETQYF. CDR3 sequence (DNA): TGTGCTAGCAGCTTAGTAGGGGGGACTCAAGAGACCCAGTACTTC.

The chain links TRBV6-1 to TRBJ2-3; TRBD2 agrees at 10 bases. Germline V CDR1 and CDR2: MNHNS, SASEGT. V shed 6 bases and J 3 bases; nucleotides not matched to a gene: 6. This CDR3 is built from 15 residues. The CDR3 spells CASSHIAGGTDTQYF. The CDR3 nucleotides read TGTGCCAGCAGCCATATAGCGGGGGGAACAGATACGCAGTATTTT.

This chain uses TRBV11-2 with TRBJ2-1; 9 bases line up with TRBD2. Trimming removed 1 base from V and 4 bases from J; junction bases left unmatched: 2. Germline CDR1 reads SGHAT; CDR2 reads FQNNGV. The length of the CDR3 is 15 residues. CDR3: CASSLGLAVYNEQFF. The CDR3 region has the DNA TGTGCCAGCAGCTTAGGACTAGCGGTTTACAATGAGCAGTTCTTC.